Listed below are T cell receptor beta chains from one sample, sequenced in a study of blood T cell repertoires in COVID-19. Only in-frame clones appear in the TCRdb table, and some are missing; sequencing was by immunoSEQ multiplex PCR. Here the sample spans 87,000 or so clones, 80% to 90% being singletons. Sequencing input: peripheral blood. The receptors derive from a man older than 75 with acute or convalescent COVID-19. The CDR3 runs from the conserved cysteine through the conserved F or W. A D gene is named only where the DNA matches it firmly.

j_call | d_call | v_call | cdr3_aa
TRBJ1-2 | TRBD1 | TRBV5-1 | CASSPTTGDYGYTF
TRBJ2-1 | TRBD2 | TRBV28 | CASRSGGTSGYNEQFF
TRBJ2-1 | TRBD1 | TRBV24-1 | CATGGQGASNEQFF
TRBJ2-3 | TRBD1 | TRBV19 | CASSPGQASTDTQYF
TRBJ1-1 | - | TRBV27 | CASSAHRAGTEAFF
TRBJ1-5 | TRBD1 | TRBV10-1 | CASQPRGFSQPQHF
TRBJ2-7 | - | TRBV11-3 | CASSARLDSPEQYF
TRBJ1-5 | - | TRBV6-1 | CASSEASGGWQPQHF
TRBJ2-1 | TRBD2 | TRBV7-2 | CASSVTSGGAYEQFF
TRBJ1-5 | - | TRBV19 | CASSHRERNQPQHF
TRBJ2-7 | - | TRBV19 | CASSKREKYEQYF
TRBJ1-2 | TRBD1 | TRBV6-4 | CASSTGQGASGYTF
TRBJ2-5 | TRBD2 | TRBV30 | CAWSVASGSGETQYF
TRBJ1-2 | - | TRBV7-9 | CASSPVEGYGYTF
TRBJ1-1 | - | TRBV27 | CASSSLQGWGTEAFF
TRBJ2-6 | - | TRBV29-1 | CSVRPGGANVLTF
TRBJ1-6 | - | TRBV19 | CASSIGKGGFDSPLHF
TRBJ2-7 | - | TRBV18 | CASSQGADYYEQYF
TRBJ1-5 | - | TRBV5-1 | CASSLSTGDQPQHF
TRBJ2-2 | TRBD2 | TRBV3-1/TRBV3-2 | CASSQSGAGGFGELFF
TRBJ2-1 | TRBD2 | TRBV7-2 | CASSDSGKLFGYEQFF
TRBJ2-5 | - | TRBV5-1 | CASSFTGGETQYF
TRBJ1-5 | - | TRBV7-9 | CASSLTDQPQHF
TRBJ2-7 | TRBD2 | TRBV7-9 | CASSLGSGRSYEQYF
TRBJ1-3 | - | TRBV4-3 | CASSQEEGGNTIYF
TRBJ1-1 | - | TRBV10-3 | CATASGGEAFF
TRBJ1-1 | TRBD1 | TRBV5-5 | CASSLRKGAKGMNTEAFF
TRBJ1-2 | - | TRBV7-3 | CASSLGQSGGYTF
TRBJ1-2 | - | TRBV6-5 | CASRGQLPYGYTF